These 27 T cell receptor beta chains originate from one sample sequenced in a study of blood T cell repertoires in COVID-19. This table comes from immunoSEQ multiplex PCR, and its TCRdb copy is limited to in-frame clones, with some not included. The sample lists fewer than 350,000 clones, about nine tenths occurring once. Sequenced: PBMCs or T cells enriched from blood (not recorded which). These receptors were taken from a man in his 60s who had recovered from COVID-19.

As DNA, the CDR3 is TGCAGCGTTGCGCGACTAGCGGGAGGGACGCTTGGCGCGGATACGCAGTATTTT. Translated: CSVARLAGGTLGADTQYF. The V gene is TRBV29-1, the J gene TRBJ2-3; 14 nucleotides line up with TRBD2. After removal of 4 bases from V and 6 bases from J, the junction contained 15 bases not matched to a gene. The CDR3 runs to 18 residues. CDR1 is SQVTM, CDR2 ANQGSEA, per germline.

The genes are TRBV5-1 and TRBJ1-2, with 12 bases lining up with TRBD1. The CDR3 has 14 amino acids. V was pared by 5 bases and J by 7 bases, with 6 bases of the junction left unmatched. Germline CDR1 and CDR2: SGHRS and YFSETQ. CDR3 sequence reads: CASSKPGQGAGYTF. The CDR3 DNA sequence: TGCGCCAGCAGTAAACCGGGACAGGGGGCTGGCTACACCTTC.

This chain connects TRBV7-3 to TRBJ2-5; perhaps TRBD2 as D (5 bases). Germline V gene data show CDR1 as SGHTA and CDR2 as FQGTGA. Trimming removed 5 bases from V and 4 bases from J, with 14 bases in between. The CDR3 runs to 14 residues. Here the CDR3 DNA reads TGTGCCAGCAGCCAGCGAGGAGGTGGAGAGACCCAGTACTTC. Its protein product is CASSQRGGGETQYF.

The chain uses TRBV3-1 (or the pseudogene TRBV3-2) and TRBJ1-2, with D perhaps matching TRBD1 (5 bases). The germline V gene has CDR1 LGHDT and CDR2 YNNKEL (reference sequence). The CDR3 is made up of 15 amino acids. Trimming shortened V by 4 bases and J by 4 bases, and 16 bases separated the two germline ends. The CDR3 protein is CASSPGDSSLYGYTF. The CDR3 DNA reads as TGTGCCAGCAGCCCCGGCGACAGCTCCCTCTATGGCTACACCTTC.

In DNA form, the CDR3 reads TGTGCCAGCAGCTTAGTTGGCGGTACGAGAACCGGGGAGCTGTTTTTT. Its translation: CASSLVGGTRTGELFF. The chain couples TRBV7-4 to TRBJ2-2; D not certain. In germline, CDR1 is SGHVT, CDR2 SQSDAQ. The CDR3 has 16 residues. V gave up 1 base and J gave up 5 bases, with 14 bases separating them.

The chain couples TRBV29-1 to TRBJ1-5, with 7 nucleotides matching TRBD1. This CDR3 contains 12 residues. CDR1 SQVTM and CDR2 ANQGSEA come from the germline V gene. Germline trimming cut 6 bases from V and 5 bases from J; bases unmatched to any gene: 4. CDR3 residues: CSVADRDQPQHF. The CDR3, as DNA: TGCAGCGTCGCCGACAGGGATCAGCCCCAGCATTTT.

This sequence joins TRBV6-5 and TRBJ1-2, with a tentative D call TRBD1 (6 bases). Germline V gene data show CDR1 as MNHEY and CDR2 as SVGAGI. V gave up 0 bases and J gave up 4 bases, with 12 bases separating them. This CDR3 has 15 residues. The chain's CDR3 is CASSYSVVGGYGYTF. The CDR3 region has the DNA TGTGCCAGCAGTTACTCTGTTGTAGGGGGCTATGGCTACACCTTC.

The rearrangement links TRBV7-2 to TRBJ2-1; 8 nucleotides align to TRBD2. The junction had 12 bases not matched to a gene; V was cut back by 5 bases and J by 6 bases. The CDR3 consists of 16 residues. Germline assignment: CDR1 SGHTA and CDR2 FQGNSA. This chain's CDR3 is CASSPLSLSGSNEQFF. The CDR3 nucleotides read TGTGCCAGCAGCCCGCTATCATTAAGCGGGAGCAATGAGCAGTTCTTC. The variable domain in full, with the rest retrieved from reference TRBV7-2 and TRBJ2-1, is GAGVSQSPSNKVTEKGKDVELRCDPISGHTALYWYRQSLGQGLEFLIYFQGNSAPDKSGLPSDRFSAERTGGSVSTLTIQRTQQEDSAVYLCASSPLSLSGSNEQFFGPGTRLTVL.

The chain combines TRBV18 with TRBJ1-1; D uncertain. Germline lookup yields CDR1 KGHSH and CDR2 LQKENI. Trimming took 2 bases from V and 0 from J, leaving 16 bases between them. The CDR3 runs to 17 residues. The CDR3 sequence: CASSPGALPLMNTEAFF. Written as DNA, the CDR3 is TGTGCCAGCTCACCAGGAGCCCTCCCACTAATGAACACTGAAGCTTTCTTT.

The V call is TRBV19, the J call TRBJ2-1; 14 positions agree with TRBD2. The CDR3 is made up of 19 amino acids. The junction had 12 bases not matched to a gene; V was cut back by 4 bases and J by 4 bases. Germline CDR1 is LNHDA and CDR2 is SQIVND (reference sequence). DNA of the CDR3: TGTGCCAGTAGTACCACCGAGGGACTAGCGGGAGCATCTTACAATGAGCAGTTCTTC. Translation gives CASSTTEGLAGASYNEQFF.

This CDR3 is CASSLDSWTGEGEQYF. The CDR3 DNA follows: TGTGCCAGCAGCTTAGATAGCTGGACAGGGGAAGGAGAGCAGTACTTC. The genes are TRBV11-3 and TRBJ2-7, with 9 nucleotides matching TRBD1. The CDR3 extends over 16 amino acids. Germline loops: CDR1 SGHNT, CDR2 YENEEA. V shed 0 bases and J 7 bases; nucleotides not matched to a gene: 10.

To note about this clone: At the DNA level, this CDR3 is encoded by other sequences in the same sample as well. The chain recombines TRBV12-3 or TRBV12-4 with TRBJ1-5; no reliable D call. The CDR3 runs to 13 residues. With 3 bases removed from V and 0 bases from J, the gap between germline ends came to 3 bases. The CDR3 nucleotides are TGTGCCAGCAGTTTCAGTAGCAATCAGCCCCAGCATTTT. This encodes CASSFSSNQPQHF.

This sequence joins TRBV15 and TRBJ2-2; tentative D call: TRBD1 (6 bases). The V end lost 3 bases, the J end lost 5 bases, and 16 bases lay between the germline ends. This CDR3 is built from 16 residues. Germline CDR1 and CDR2: LNHNV and YYDKDF (reference sequence). The CDR3 loop is CATSSLTSTGTGELFF. The CDR3 DNA reads as TGTGCCACCAGCAGCTTAACCTCAACAGGGACCGGGGAGCTGTTTTTT.

The chain couples TRBV11-2 to TRBJ2-5, with 8 bases that match TRBD2. The CDR3 has 13 residues. Germline-derived CDR1 and CDR2 are SGHAT and FQNNGV. J gave up 7 bases and V 1 base, and 2 bases lay outside the gene matches. As DNA, the CDR3 is TGTGCCAGCAGCTTAGCTCTAGCGGGGACCCAGTACTTC. The encoded protein is CASSLALAGTQYF.

This clone has a single count. The genes are TRBV28 and TRBJ2-6; D may be TRBD1 (6 bases). CDR3 length: 17 amino acids. V gave up 6 bases and J gave up 0 bases, with 15 bases separating them. Germline V CDR1 and CDR2: MDHEN, SYDVKM. The CDR3 DNA is TGTGCCAGCAGCCTGACAGGCCTCAGCTCTGGGGCCAACGTCCTGACTTTC. Its translation: CASSLTGLSSGANVLTF.

CDR3 bases: TGTGCCAGCAGTTTAGATCCGGGTCTTGCAACCTTC. Encoded protein: CASSLDPGLATF. This chain joins TRBV28 and TRBJ1-2; no definite D call. The CDR3 is 12 residues long. Trimming removed 2 bases at V and 14 bases at J, with 15 bases between. CDR1 and CDR2 (germline): MDHEN, SYDVKM.

The chain combines TRBV7-2 with TRBJ1-1; 8 positions match TRBD1. CDR1 and CDR2 (germline): SGHTA, FQGNSA. The CDR3 is made up of 13 amino acids. The trim removed 3 bases at V and 7 bases at J, leaving 4 bases unmatched. Here the CDR3 DNA reads TGTGCCAGCAGCTTCCAGGGGGCCTTTGAAGCTTTCTTT. It specifies CASSFQGAFEAFF.

The gene calls are TRBV15 and TRBJ2-3, with D tentatively TRBD2 (5 bases). Trimming removed 5 bases from V and 4 bases from J, with 19 bases in between. This CDR3 has 16 residues. From germline, CDR1 is LNHNV and CDR2 YYDKDF (reference sequence). CDR3 sequence (DNA): TGTGCCACCAGCGGCTCCGCTGGGAGTACCTCAGATACGCAGTATTTT. This gives the protein CATSGSAGSTSDTQYF. The whole variable domain, remainder taken from reference TRBV15 and TRBJ2-3, is DAMVIQNPRYQVTQFGKPVTLSCSQTLNHNVMYWYQQKSSQAPKLLFHYYDKDFNNEADTPDNFQSRRPNTSFCFLDIRSPGLGDTAMYLCATSGSAGSTSDTQYFGPGTRLTVL.

The DNA of the CDR3 is TGCAGCGCTAACAGACTAGCGGGGACCCAAGAGACCCAGTACTTC. Translating it yields CSANRLAGTQETQYF. The chain is built from TRBV29-1 and TRBJ2-5, with 11 bases fitting TRBD2. CDR3 length: 15 residues. Germline V gene data show CDR1 as SQVTM and CDR2 as ANQGSEA. V trimming: 7 bases; J trimming: 1 base; junction bases outside the gene matches: 8.

This clone was recorded only once. V usage is TRBV2 and J usage is TRBJ2-7; D is unresolved. Trimming took off 3 bases at V and 2 bases at J, with 14 bases between the two ends. This CDR3 has 15 residues. Germline CDR1 SNHLY, CDR2 FYNNEI. The CDR3 protein is CASSENSSPTYEQYF. CDR3 coding DNA: TGTGCCAGCAGTGAGAACTCCTCTCCCACCTACGAGCAGTACTTC.

CDR3 nucleotides: TGTGCCAGCAGTTTAGTCGCAGATGGCTACACCTTC. Its protein product is CASSLVADGYTF. V gene TRBV28 combines with J gene TRBJ1-2; no firm D call. CDR3 length: 12 residues. Trimming stripped 2 bases from V and 6 bases from J, with 7 bases between. The V gene's germline CDR1 is MDHEN and CDR2 SYDVKM.

This chain connects TRBV6-6 to TRBJ2-7, with D perhaps TRBD2 (5 bases). CDR1 is MNHNY, CDR2 SVGAGI, per germline (reference sequence). V was clipped by 5 bases and J by 3 bases, with 20 bases between them. The CDR3 totals 16 residues. Written as DNA, the CDR3 is TGTGCCAGCAGTCCCCTCCGGACTCTGACCCTCTACGAGCAGTACTTC. It yields the protein CASSPLRTLTLYEQYF.

The chain has TRBV5-1 and TRBJ2-1; 7 nucleotides align to TRBD2. V dropped 4 bases and J dropped 10; count of bases not matched to a gene: 14. In germline, CDR1 is SGHRS, CDR2 YFSETQ. The CDR3 loop spans 15 amino acids. The CDR3 spells CASSISGTTVNEQFF. CDR3 bases: TGCGCCAGCAGCATCTCCGGGACTACCGTAAACGAGCAGTTCTTC.

J is TRBJ2-1 and V is TRBV7-3; 8 bases are shared with TRBD2. With V trimmed by 1 base and J by 7 bases, 6 bases remained unmatched. The CDR3 runs to 15 residues. Germline-derived CDR1 and CDR2 are SGHTA and FQGTGA. The CDR3 reads CASSLIIAGRNEQFF. The CDR3 DNA follows: TGTGCCAGCAGCTTAATTATAGCGGGACGGAATGAGCAGTTCTTC.

The V gene is TRBV7-2, the J gene TRBJ2-5, with D possibly TRBD1 on 5 matching bases. CDR3 length equals 14 residues. Germline CDR1 reads SGHTA; CDR2 reads FQGNSA. V was cut by 0 bases and J by 5 bases, with 10 bases left in between. CDR3 residues: CASSLAGPRETQYF. CDR3 DNA: TGTGCCAGCAGCTTAGCGGGGCCTAGGGAGACCCAGTACTTC.

The CDR3 loop is CASSRISGDNQPQHF. The CDR3 nucleotides are TGTGCCAGCTCACGAATATCGGGGGACAATCAGCCCCAGCATTTT. The J gene is TRBJ1-5, the V gene TRBV18, with D perhaps TRBD1 (5 bases). The CDR3 runs to 15 residues. Germline CDR1 KGHSH, CDR2 LQKENI. Trimming took off 4 bases at V and 3 bases at J, with 13 bases between the two ends.

In this sample, this clone turned up a few times. The chain joins TRBV5-1 to TRBJ2-2; 10 nucleotides line up with TRBD2. The CDR3 has 17 residues. Trimming cost V 0 bases and J 6 bases; bases outside gene matches: 8. CDR1 SGHRS and CDR2 YFSETQ come from the germline V gene. CDR3 protein: CASSLAIGTSVPGELFF. The CDR3 DNA sequence: TGCGCCAGCAGCTTGGCCATCGGGACTAGCGTACCCGGGGAGCTGTTTTTT.